Reported below is one TCR beta chain. Original data processing: Cell counts per sample came from amplifying reference gene primers. Only in-frame clones appear in the TCRdb table, and some are missing; sequencing was by immunoSEQ multiplex PCR. The D gene and trimming were derived from the DNA, and the V and J assignments and clone size from that table. The repertoire holds about 160,000 clones, with roughly nine tenths as singletons. These data originate in a study of blood T cell repertoires in COVID-19. Across the whole study: Samples of COVID-19 (acute and convalescent) were obtained from the United States, Italy and Spain. From T cells, B-cell-depleted T cells, or PBMCs came the material, which was cDNA or gDNA.

Germline V gene sequence: CDR1 SGHTA, CDR2 FQGTGA. V shed 4 bases, J shed 4 bases, and the junction held 7 bases outside the gene matches. The CDR3 contains 17 residues. The chain carries TRBV7-3 and TRBJ2-3, with 14 bases matching TRBD2. The sequence was collected from a woman in her seventies with acute or convalescent COVID-19. Sequencing used peripheral blood. CDR3: CASSSGTSGSWSDTQYF. CDR3 bases: TGTGCCAGCAGCTCAGGGACTAGCGGGAGTTGGTCAGATACGCAGTATTTT.